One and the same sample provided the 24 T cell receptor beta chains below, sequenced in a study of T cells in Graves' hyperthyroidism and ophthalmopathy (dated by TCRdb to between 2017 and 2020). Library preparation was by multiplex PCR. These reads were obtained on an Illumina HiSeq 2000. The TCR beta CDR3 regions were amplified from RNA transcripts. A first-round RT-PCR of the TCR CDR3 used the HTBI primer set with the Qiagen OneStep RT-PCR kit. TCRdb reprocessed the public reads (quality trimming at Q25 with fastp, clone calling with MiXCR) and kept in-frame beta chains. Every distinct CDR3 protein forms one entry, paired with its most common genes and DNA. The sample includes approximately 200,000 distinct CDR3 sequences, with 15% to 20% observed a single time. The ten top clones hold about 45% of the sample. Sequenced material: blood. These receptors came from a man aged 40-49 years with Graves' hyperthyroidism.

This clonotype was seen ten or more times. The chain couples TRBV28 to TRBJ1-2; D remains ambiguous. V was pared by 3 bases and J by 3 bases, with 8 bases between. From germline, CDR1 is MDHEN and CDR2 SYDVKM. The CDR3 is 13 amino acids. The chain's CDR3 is CASSLGFDYGYTF. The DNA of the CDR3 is TGTGCCAGCAGTTTGGGCTTTGACTATGGCTACACCTTC.

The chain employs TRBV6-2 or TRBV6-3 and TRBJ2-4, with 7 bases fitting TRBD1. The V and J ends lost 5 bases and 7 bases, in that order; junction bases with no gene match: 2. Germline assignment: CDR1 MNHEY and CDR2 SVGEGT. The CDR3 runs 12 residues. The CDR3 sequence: CASSEQGNIQYF. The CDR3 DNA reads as TGTGCCAGCAGTGAACAGGGGAACATTCAGTACTTC.

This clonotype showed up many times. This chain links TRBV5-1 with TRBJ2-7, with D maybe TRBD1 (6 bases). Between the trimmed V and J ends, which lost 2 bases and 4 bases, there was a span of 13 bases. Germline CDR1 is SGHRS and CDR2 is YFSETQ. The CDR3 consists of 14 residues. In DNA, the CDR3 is TGCGCCAGCAGCTTCGGACCTACAGGGTACGAGCAGTACTTC. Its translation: CASSFGPTGYEQYF.

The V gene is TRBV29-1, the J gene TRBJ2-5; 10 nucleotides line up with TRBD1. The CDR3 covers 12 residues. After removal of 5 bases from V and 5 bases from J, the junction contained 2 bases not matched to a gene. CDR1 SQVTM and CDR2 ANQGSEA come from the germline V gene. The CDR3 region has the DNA TGCAGCGTTTTGACAGGGGGCGAGACCCAGTACTTC. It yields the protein CSVLTGGETQYF.

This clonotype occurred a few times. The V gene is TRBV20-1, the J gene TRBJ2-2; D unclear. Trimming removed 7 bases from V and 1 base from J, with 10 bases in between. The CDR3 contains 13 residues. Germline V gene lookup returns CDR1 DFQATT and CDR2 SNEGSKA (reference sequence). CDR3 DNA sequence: TGCAGTGTTGGGCTGTTGAACACCGGGGAGCTGTTTTTT. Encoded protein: CSVGLLNTGELFF.

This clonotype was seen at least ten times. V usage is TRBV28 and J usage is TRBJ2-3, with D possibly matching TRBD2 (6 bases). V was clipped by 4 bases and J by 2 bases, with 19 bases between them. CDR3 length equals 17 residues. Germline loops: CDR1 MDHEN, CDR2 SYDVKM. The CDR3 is CASSSPRERRDTDTQYF. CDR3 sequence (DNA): TGTGCCAGCAGTTCCCCCCGGGAGCGAAGGGACACAGATACGCAGTATTTT.

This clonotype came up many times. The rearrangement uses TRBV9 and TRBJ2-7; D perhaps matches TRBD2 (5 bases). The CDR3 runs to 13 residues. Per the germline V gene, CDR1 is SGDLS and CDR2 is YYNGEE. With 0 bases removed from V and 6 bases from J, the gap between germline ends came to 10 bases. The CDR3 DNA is TGTGCCAGCAGCGTAGAGGAAGGAGGCGAGCAGTACTTC. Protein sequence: CASSVEEGGEQYF.

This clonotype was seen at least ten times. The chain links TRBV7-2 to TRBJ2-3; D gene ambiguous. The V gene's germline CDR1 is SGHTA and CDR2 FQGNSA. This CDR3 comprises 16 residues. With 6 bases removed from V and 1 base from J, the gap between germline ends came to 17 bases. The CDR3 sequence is CASRRYALRGTDTQYF. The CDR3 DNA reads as TGTGCCAGCAGACGCTATGCATTACGGGGCACAGATACGCAGTATTTT. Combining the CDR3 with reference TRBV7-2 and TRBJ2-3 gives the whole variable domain GAGVSQSPSNKVTEKGKDVELRCDPISGHTALYWYRQSLGQGLEFLIYFQGNSAPDKSGLPSDRFSAERTGGSVSTLTIQRTQQEDSAVYLCASRRYALRGTDTQYFGPGTRLTVL.

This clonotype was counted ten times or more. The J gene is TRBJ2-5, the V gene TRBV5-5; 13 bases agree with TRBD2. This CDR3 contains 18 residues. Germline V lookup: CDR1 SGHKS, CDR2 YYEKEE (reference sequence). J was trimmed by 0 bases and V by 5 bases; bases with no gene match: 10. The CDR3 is CASRVETSGGTHQETQYF. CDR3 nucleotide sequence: TGTGCCAGCAGAGTGGAGACTAGCGGGGGGACCCACCAAGAGACCCAGTACTTC.

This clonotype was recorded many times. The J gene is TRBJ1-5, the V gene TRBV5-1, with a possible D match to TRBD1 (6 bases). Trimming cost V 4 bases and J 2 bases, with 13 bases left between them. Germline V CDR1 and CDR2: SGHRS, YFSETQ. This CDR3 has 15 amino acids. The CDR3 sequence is CASSQGPSGNQPQHF. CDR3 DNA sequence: TGCGCCAGCAGCCAGGGGCCCTCAGGCAATCAGCCCCAGCATTTT. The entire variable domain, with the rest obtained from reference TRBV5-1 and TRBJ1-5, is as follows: KAGVTQTPRYLIKTRGQQVTLSCSPISGHRSVSWYQQTPGQGLQFLFEYFSETQRNKGNFPGRFSGRQFSNSRSEMNVSTLELGDSALYLCASSQGPSGNQPQHFGDGTRLSIL.

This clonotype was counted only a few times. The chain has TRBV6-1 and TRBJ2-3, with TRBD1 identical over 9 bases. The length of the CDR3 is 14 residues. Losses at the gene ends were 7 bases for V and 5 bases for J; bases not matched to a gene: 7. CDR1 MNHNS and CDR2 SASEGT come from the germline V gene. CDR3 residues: CASTRTGDGDTQYF. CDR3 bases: TGTGCCAGCACCCGGACAGGGGATGGAGATACGCAGTATTTT.

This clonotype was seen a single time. This chain's CDR3 is CASSTTGTGGSPLHF. CDR3 coding DNA: TGTGCCAGCAGCACCACCGGGACAGGGGGTTCACCCCTCCACTTT. The chain joins TRBV6-2 or TRBV6-3 to TRBJ1-6; TRBD1 matches at 11 bases. Germline V gives CDR1 MNHEY, CDR2 SVGEGT. V lost 6 bases and J lost 9; bases outside the gene matches: 7. This CDR3 has 15 amino acids.

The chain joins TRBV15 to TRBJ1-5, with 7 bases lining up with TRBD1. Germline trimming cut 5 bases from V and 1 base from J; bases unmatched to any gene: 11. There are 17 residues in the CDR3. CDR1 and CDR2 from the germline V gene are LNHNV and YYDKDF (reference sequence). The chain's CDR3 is CATSYPGQARSNQPQHF. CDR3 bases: TGTGCCACCAGCTACCCCGGACAGGCGCGGAGCAATCAGCCCCAGCATTTT.

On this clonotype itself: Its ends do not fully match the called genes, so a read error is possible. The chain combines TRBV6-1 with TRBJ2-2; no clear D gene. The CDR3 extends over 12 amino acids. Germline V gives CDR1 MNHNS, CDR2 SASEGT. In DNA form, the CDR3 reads TGTGCCTGCAGCCACGTTACCGGGGAGCTGTTTTTT. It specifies CACSHVTGELFF.

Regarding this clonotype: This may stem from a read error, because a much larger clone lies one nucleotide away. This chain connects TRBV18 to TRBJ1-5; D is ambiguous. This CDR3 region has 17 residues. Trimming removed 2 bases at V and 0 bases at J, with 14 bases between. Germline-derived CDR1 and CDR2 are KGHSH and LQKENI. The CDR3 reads CASSPRVQTASNQPQHF. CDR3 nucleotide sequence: TGTGCCAGCTCACCAAGGGTCCAGACCGCTAGCAATCAGCCCCAGCATTTT.

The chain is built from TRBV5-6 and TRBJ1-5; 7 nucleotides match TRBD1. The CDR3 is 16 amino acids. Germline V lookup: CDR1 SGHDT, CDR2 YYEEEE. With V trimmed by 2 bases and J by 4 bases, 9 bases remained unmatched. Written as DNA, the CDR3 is TGTGCCAGCAGCTTCGGAGGGGGCGGGCGTAATCAGCCCCAGCATTTT. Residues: CASSFGGGGRNQPQHF.

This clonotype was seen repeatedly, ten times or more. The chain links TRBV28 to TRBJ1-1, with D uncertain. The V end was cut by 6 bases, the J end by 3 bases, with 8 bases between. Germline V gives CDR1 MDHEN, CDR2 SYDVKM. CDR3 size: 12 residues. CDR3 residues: CASSPYYTEAFF. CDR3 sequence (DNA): TGTGCCAGCAGCCCTTATTACACTGAAGCTTTCTTT.

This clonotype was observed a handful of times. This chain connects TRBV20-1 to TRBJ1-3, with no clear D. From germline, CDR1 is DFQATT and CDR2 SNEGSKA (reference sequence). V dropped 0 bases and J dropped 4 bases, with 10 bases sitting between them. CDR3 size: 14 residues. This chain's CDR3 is CSAREGSDGNTIYF. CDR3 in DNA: TGCAGTGCTAGAGAAGGGTCTGACGGAAACACCATATATTTT.

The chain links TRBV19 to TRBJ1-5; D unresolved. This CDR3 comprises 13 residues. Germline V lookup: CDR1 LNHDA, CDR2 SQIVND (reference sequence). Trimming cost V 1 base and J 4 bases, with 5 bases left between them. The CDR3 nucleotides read TGTGCCAGTAGTATAGGGCAAAATCAGCCCCAGCATTTT. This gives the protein CASSIGQNQPQHF.

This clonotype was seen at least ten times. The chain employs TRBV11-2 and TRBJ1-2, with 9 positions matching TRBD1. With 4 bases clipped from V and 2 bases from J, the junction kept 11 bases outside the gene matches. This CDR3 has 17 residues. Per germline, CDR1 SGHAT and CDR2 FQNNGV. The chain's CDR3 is CASSSLRTGAKNYGYTF. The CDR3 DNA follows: TGTGCCAGCAGCTCACTAAGGACAGGGGCGAAGAACTATGGCTACACCTTC.

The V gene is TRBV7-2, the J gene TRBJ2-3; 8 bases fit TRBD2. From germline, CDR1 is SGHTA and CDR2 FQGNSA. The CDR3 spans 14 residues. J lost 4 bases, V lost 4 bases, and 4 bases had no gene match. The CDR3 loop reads CASSSSGLSDTQYF. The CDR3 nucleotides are TGTGCCAGCAGCTCTAGCGGGCTCTCAGATACGCAGTATTTT.

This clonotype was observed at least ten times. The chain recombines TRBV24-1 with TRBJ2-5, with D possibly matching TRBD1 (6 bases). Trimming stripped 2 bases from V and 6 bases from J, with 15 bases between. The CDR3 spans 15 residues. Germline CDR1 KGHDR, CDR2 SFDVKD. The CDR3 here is CATSDSRTGMQTQYF. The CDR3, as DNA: TGTGCCACCAGTGATTCCCGAACAGGGATGCAGACCCAGTACTTC.

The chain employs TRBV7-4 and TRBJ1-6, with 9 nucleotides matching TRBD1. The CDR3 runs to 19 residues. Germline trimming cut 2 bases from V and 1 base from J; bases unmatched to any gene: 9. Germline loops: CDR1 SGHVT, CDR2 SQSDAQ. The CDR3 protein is CASSLREGQGRSYNSPLHF. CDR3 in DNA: TGTGCCAGCAGCTTACGGGAGGGACAGGGAAGATCCTATAATTCACCCCTCCACTTT.

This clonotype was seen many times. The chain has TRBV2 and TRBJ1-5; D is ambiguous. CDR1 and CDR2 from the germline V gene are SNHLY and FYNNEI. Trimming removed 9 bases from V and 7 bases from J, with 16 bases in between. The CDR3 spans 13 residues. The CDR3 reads CASMWGGNQPQHF. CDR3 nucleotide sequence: TGTGCCAGTATGTGGGGAGGGAACCAGCCCCAGCATTTT.